Following are 14 T cell receptor beta chains from one sample sequenced in a study of shared clonotypes between healthy human individuals. The assay was immunoSEQ multiplex PCR, and TCRdb's table has in-frame clones only and misses some. This table has 1,500,000 or so clones, around 98.5% appearing once. Sequencing input: naive CD4+ T cells sorted from blood. Subset: CD45RA+ positively selected. Every receptor here comes from a man between 25 and 39 years old in good health.

This rearrangement joins TRBV18 to TRBJ1-4, with 9 bases fitting TRBD1. Germline CDR1 KGHSH, CDR2 LQKENI. Trimming removed 3 bases from V and 8 bases from J; junction bases left unmatched: 7. This CDR3 is 15 amino acids long. CDR3 amino acids: CASSPRTGASEKLFF. CDR3 in DNA: TGTGCCAGCTCACCGAGGACAGGGGCGAGCGAAAAACTGTTTTTT.

With regard to this clone: Other DNA sequences of this sample code for an identical CDR3. This sequence joins TRBV18 and TRBJ2-1, with TRBD2 matching over 9 bases. The CDR3 runs 15 residues. V lost 3 bases to trimming and J lost 2 bases; unmatched junction nucleotides: 2. Germline V CDR1 and CDR2: KGHSH, LQKENI. The CDR3 region is CASSPLAGTYNEQFF. The CDR3 coding sequence is TGTGCCAGCTCACCCCTAGCGGGAACCTACAATGAGCAGTTCTTC.

This sequence joins TRBV7-6 and TRBJ2-5, with 7 bases identical to TRBD2. The CDR3 runs 14 residues. V gave up 3 bases and J gave up 5 bases; unmatched junction bases: 6. Germline V lookup: CDR1 SGHVS, CDR2 FNYEAQ. As DNA, the CDR3 is TGTGCCAGCAGCTTTGTAGCGGGCGGGGAGACCCAGTACTTC. This translates into CASSFVAGGETQYF.

The count of this clone is one. The V and J genes are TRBV28 and TRBJ2-7; D is possibly TRBD1 or TRBD2 (5 bases each). The germline V and J ends were trimmed by 7 bases and 4 bases, with 20 bases remaining between them. Germline CDR1 is MDHEN and CDR2 is SYDVKM. The CDR3 sequence is 15 residues long. The CDR3, as DNA: TGTGCCAGCACCCTGTGGGGGACGGATGGGTACGAGCAGTACTTC. This encodes CASTLWGTDGYEQYF.

V gene TRBV27 combines with J gene TRBJ2-7; 13 nucleotides match TRBD2. This CDR3 has 15 amino acids. CDR1 MNHEY and CDR2 SMNVEV come from the germline V gene (reference sequence). The ends lost 5 bases at V and 3 bases at J; junction bases unmatched: 4. The CDR3 nucleotides are TGTGCCAGCAGTACGACTAGCGGGAGGAGCTACGAGCAGTACTTC. It yields the protein CASSTTSGRSYEQYF.

The V gene is TRBV25-1, the J gene TRBJ2-2, with D maybe TRBD1 (5 bases). The germline V gene encodes CDR1 MGHDK and CDR2 SYGVNS. Trimming pared 4 bases from V and 7 bases from J, leaving 10 bases between. The CDR3 totals 13 residues. In nucleotides, the CDR3 is TGTGCCAGCAGTGGACCAGGGATCGGGGAGCTGTTTTTT. Translation: CASSGPGIGELFF.

Here the CDR3 reads CAHSGENTGELFF. In DNA, the CDR3 is TGTGCTCATTCAGGGGAGAACACCGGGGAGCTGTTTTTT. The gene calls are TRBV10-3 and TRBJ2-2, with a possible D match to TRBD1 (6 bases). Germline-derived CDR1 and CDR2 are ENHRY and SYGVKD. The length of the CDR3 is 13 residues.

The V gene is TRBV2, the J gene TRBJ1-5; TRBD1 matches at 8 bases. With V trimmed by 7 bases and J by 0 bases, 14 bases remained unmatched. The CDR3 extends over 18 amino acids. Germline V gives CDR1 SNHLY, CDR2 FYNNEI. The CDR3 loop reads CASKAGAGGAYSNQPQHF. The CDR3 region has the DNA TGTGCCAGCAAGGCGGGGGCAGGGGGCGCATATAGCAATCAGCCCCAGCATTTT.

The chain carries TRBV7-6 and TRBJ2-7, with 10 bases identical to TRBD1. With 7 bases clipped from V and 3 bases from J, the junction kept 6 bases outside the gene matches. The CDR3 sequence is 14 residues long. Looked up from germline, CDR1 is SGHVS and CDR2 is FNYEAQ. CDR3 loop: CASKPGQGNYEQYF. The CDR3 DNA reads TGTGCCAGCAAACCGGGACAGGGGAACTACGAGCAGTACTTC.

This chain uses TRBV19 with TRBJ1-4; weak D call: TRBD1 (5 bases). Trimming pared 4 bases from V and 0 bases from J, leaving 18 bases between. The CDR3 loop spans 18 amino acids. Germline CDR1 is LNHDA and CDR2 is SQIVND (reference sequence). CDR3 region: CASSRQSTHYATNEKLFF. DNA of the CDR3: TGTGCCAGTAGTAGACAGTCGACTCACTATGCAACTAATGAAAAACTGTTTTTT.

The chain couples TRBV6-4 to TRBJ2-1; 10 bases match TRBD2. The V gene end was trimmed by 4 bases and the J gene end by 8 bases; junction bases not matched to a gene: 11. The germline CDR1 and CDR2 sequences are MRHNA and SNTAGT. The CDR3 has 16 residues. The CDR3 is CASSATPSGSVDEQFF. As DNA, the CDR3 is TGTGCCAGCAGTGCAACGCCTAGCGGGAGTGTTGATGAGCAGTTCTTC.

The chain recombines TRBV9 with TRBJ2-5, with 12 nucleotides matching TRBD1. Germline V CDR1 and CDR2: SGDLS, YYNGEE. CDR3 length: 18 amino acids. Germline trimming cut 4 bases from V and 2 bases from J; bases unmatched to any gene: 12. The CDR3 loop reads CASSPGTGGDFTQETQYF. CDR3 nucleotides: TGTGCCAGCAGCCCAGGGACAGGGGGCGACTTTACTCAAGAGACCCAGTACTTC. Full variable domain (remainder filled in from reference TRBV9 and TRBJ2-5): DSGVTQTPKHLITATGQRVTLRCSPRSGDLSVYWYQQSLDQGLQFLIQYYNGEERAKGNILERFSAQQFPDLHSELNLSSLELGDSALYFCASSPGTGGDFTQETQYFGPGTRLLVL.

The rearrangement joins TRBV7-9 to TRBJ2-3; 11 nucleotides align to TRBD2. The CDR3 covers 16 residues. The J segment lost 2 bases and the V segment lost 5 bases, leaving 6 bases of the junction unmatched. Looked up from germline, CDR1 is SEHNR and CDR2 is FQNEAQ (reference sequence). DNA for the CDR3: TGTGCCAGCAGCGAGGGACTAGCGGATTTCACAGATACGCAGTATTTT. Translation: CASSEGLADFTDTQYF.

As to this clone: The CDR3 end shows no conserved phenylalanine or tryptophan, and so a read error is likely. The DNA is left out, because the CDR3 cannot be placed on it with certainty; the CDR3 is given as TCRdb lists it. The chain recombines TRBV10-2 with TRBJ1-2. CDR1 is WSHSY and CDR2 is SAAADI in the germline V gene. The CDR3 is 12 amino acids in total, end residues counted. The CDR3 is CASSEFLRGTFV.